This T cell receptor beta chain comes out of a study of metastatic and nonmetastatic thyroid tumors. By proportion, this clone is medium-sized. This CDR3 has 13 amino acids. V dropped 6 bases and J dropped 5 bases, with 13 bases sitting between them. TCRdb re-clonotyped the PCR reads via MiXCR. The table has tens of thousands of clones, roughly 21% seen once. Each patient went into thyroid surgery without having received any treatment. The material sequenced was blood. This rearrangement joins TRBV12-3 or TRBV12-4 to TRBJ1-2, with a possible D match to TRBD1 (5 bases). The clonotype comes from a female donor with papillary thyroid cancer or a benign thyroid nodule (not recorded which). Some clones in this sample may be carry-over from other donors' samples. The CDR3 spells CASSPGTTYGYTF. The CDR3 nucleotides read TGTGCCAGCAGCCCCGGGACTACGTATGGCTACACCTTC.